Following are 28 T cell receptor beta chains from one sample sequenced in a study of blood T cell repertoires in COVID-19. Here immunoSEQ multiplex PCR was the method, and the copy in TCRdb shows in-frame clones only, minus some. Of about 410,000 clones in the sample, roughly 90% are singletons; the top ten hold about 1.4%. The sample taken for sequencing was peripheral blood. These TCRs come from a middle-aged woman with COVID-19, enrolled during active disease.

The gene calls are TRBV6-4 and TRBJ2-1, with D maybe TRBD1 (8 bases). The CDR3 contains 16 residues. Trimming took off 5 bases at V and 9 bases at J, with 23 bases between the two ends. Germline V gives CDR1 MRHNA, CDR2 SNTAGT. The CDR3 nucleotides are TGTGCCAGCAGTAGCTCAACAGGGGGGGTCTTTAGTGAGCAGTTCTTC. It yields the protein CASSSSTGGVFSEQFF.

The chain couples TRBV18 to TRBJ2-1; 7 bases align to TRBD2. Losses at the gene ends were 2 bases for V and 5 bases for J; bases not matched to a gene: 6. The CDR3 contains 15 residues. From germline, CDR1 is KGHSH and CDR2 LQKENI. The CDR3 DNA is TGTGCCAGCTCACCAGCTACTAGCGCAAACAATGAGCAGTTCTTC. Protein: CASSPATSANNEQFF.

This clone was found once. The CDR3 nucleotides are TGTGCCAGCAGCTTAGGACCAGGACAGGGGTTGAATCAGCCCCAGCATTTT. It specifies CASSLGPGQGLNQPQHF. The V and J genes are TRBV11-2 and TRBJ1-5; 9 nucleotides align to TRBD1. The J segment lost 4 bases and the V segment lost 1 base, leaving 8 bases of the junction unmatched. The V gene's germline CDR1 is SGHAT and CDR2 FQNNGV. The CDR3 spans 17 residues.

This sequence joins TRBV13 and TRBJ2-4, with a possible D match to TRBD1 (6 bases). V shed 1 base and J shed 0 bases, with 13 bases lying between them. The CDR3 spans 17 residues. The germline gives CDR1 PRHDT, CDR2 FYEKMQ (reference sequence). The CDR3 DNA is TGTGCCAGCAGCTTAGTTGGCAGGGGAGTAGCCAAAAACATTCAGTACTTC. Its translation is CASSLVGRGVAKNIQYF.

The rearrangement links TRBV5-3 to TRBJ2-1, with 8 bases lining up with TRBD1. TRBV5-3 is filed as an ORF, its function uncertain. The CDR3 contains 15 residues. V was clipped by 2 bases and J by 7 bases; unmatched bases: 8. The CDR3 DNA reads TGTGCCAGAAGCTTCCTATGGCAGGGGGCAAATGAGCAGTTCTTC. Translation: CARSFLWQGANEQFF.

This clone was seen a single time. V is TRBV4-3 and J is TRBJ2-2; no definite D call. The CDR3 covers 12 residues. Germline CDR1 is LGHNA and CDR2 is YSLEER. The ends were cut back, 6 bases at V and 4 bases at J, with 6 bases in the middle. CDR3 protein: CASRRATGELFF. The CDR3 region has the DNA TGCGCCAGCAGACGCGCCACCGGGGAGCTGTTTTTT.

This clone was recorded only once. V gene TRBV20-1 combines with J gene TRBJ1-2; 7 bases match TRBD1. Germline lookup yields CDR1 DFQATT and CDR2 SNEGSKA (reference sequence). The CDR3 runs 14 residues. V dropped 3 bases and J dropped 2; count of bases not matched to a gene: 6. The CDR3 DNA follows: TGCAGTGCTAGTCTCAAACAGGGGAACTATGGCTACACCTTC. Residues: CSASLKQGNYGYTF.

This clone appeared a few times. This chain joins TRBV7-2 and TRBJ2-1; 7 bases match TRBD1. The CDR3 covers 16 residues. With 1 base clipped from V and 0 bases from J, the junction kept 3 bases outside the gene matches. Germline V gene data show CDR1 as SGHTA and CDR2 as FQGNSA. The CDR3 sequence is CASSLDGTASYNEQFF. The DNA of the CDR3 is TGTGCCAGCAGCTTAGATGGGACAGCCTCCTACAATGAGCAGTTCTTC.

Concerning this clone itself: One end of the junction is discordant with germline, which a read error may explain. The chain recombines TRBV19 with TRBJ2-3, with 7 bases matching TRBD2. This CDR3 contains 16 residues. In germline, CDR1 is LNHDA, CDR2 SQIVND (reference sequence). For the CDR3, the DNA is TGTGCCAGTAGTATCGGTTCCGGCGGGAGCATAGATACGCAGTATTTT. Its translation: CASSIGSGGSIDTQYF.

The genes are TRBV11-2 and TRBJ2-3; 11 bases line up with TRBD1. Per germline, CDR1 SGHAT and CDR2 FQNNGV. The trim removed 6 bases at V and 4 bases at J, leaving 3 bases unmatched. The CDR3 is made up of 14 amino acids. Written as DNA, the CDR3 is TGTGCCAGCAGTAGGGGACAGGGGGCAGATACGCAGTATTTT. Translated: CASSRGQGADTQYF.

The chain recombines TRBV7-3 with TRBJ1-1, with 7 positions matching TRBD1. The V gene end was trimmed by 3 bases and the J gene end by 3 bases; junction bases not matched to a gene: 1. CDR1 is SGHTA, CDR2 FQGTGA, per germline. This CDR3 contains 13 residues. CDR3 sequence reads: CASSFQGDTEAFF. The CDR3 nucleotides are TGTGCCAGCAGCTTCCAGGGGGACACTGAAGCTTTCTTT.

V usage is TRBV29-1 and J usage is TRBJ1-4; 8 bases align to TRBD1. The length of the CDR3 is 14 residues. J gave up 8 bases and V 7 bases, and 12 bases lay outside the gene matches. Looked up from germline, CDR1 is SQVTM and CDR2 is ANQGSEA. The DNA of the CDR3 is TGCAGCGCCTCTGGTACAGGGACAGGAGAAAAACTGTTTTTT. Translating it yields CSASGTGTGEKLFF.

This chain uses TRBV9 with TRBJ2-7; 7 bases match TRBD1. The CDR3 length is 15 residues. In germline, CDR1 is SGDLS, CDR2 YYNGEE. With 4 bases clipped from V and 3 bases from J, the junction kept 10 bases outside the gene matches. The chain's CDR3 is CASSPRPGTDYEQYF. The CDR3 bases are TGTGCCAGCAGCCCACGCCCCGGGACAGACTACGAGCAGTACTTC.

The chain employs TRBV2 and TRBJ1-2; TRBD1 matches at 7 bases. The CDR3 is 13 amino acids. CDR1 and CDR2 (germline): SNHLY, FYNNEI. V shed 4 bases and J 7 bases; nucleotides not matched to a gene: 6. The CDR3 here is CASSVEGAVGYTF. The DNA for the CDR3 is TGTGCCAGCAGTGTAGAGGGGGCGGTTGGCTACACCTTC.

The chain recombines TRBV9 with TRBJ1-1; D not certain. Trimming stripped 0 bases from V and 0 bases from J, with 9 bases between. The CDR3 runs to 15 residues. Germline V lookup: CDR1 SGDLS, CDR2 YYNGEE. The DNA of the CDR3 is TGTGCCAGCAGCGTAGTTCCAGGTATGAACACTGAAGCTTTCTTT. Translating gives CASSVVPGMNTEAFF.

The V call is TRBV24-1, the J call TRBJ2-1; tentatively, D is TRBD1 (7 bases). CDR1 is KGHDR, CDR2 SFDVKD, per germline. Deletions cut 7 bases from V and 8 bases from J, with 20 bases between. The CDR3 runs to 15 residues. In nucleotides, the CDR3 is TGTGCCACCAGCGAGGGGGGAACTACAGGGGATGAGCAGTTCTTC. Protein sequence: CATSEGGTTGDEQFF.

J is TRBJ1-4 and V is TRBV28; 7 positions agree with TRBD1. V lost 5 bases, J lost 7 bases, and 7 bases stayed unmatched. In germline, CDR1 is MDHEN, CDR2 SYDVKM. The CDR3 length is 14 residues. In DNA form, the CDR3 reads TGTGCCAGCAGTGAGGGGGCGAGGGTTGAAAAACTGTTTTTT. Protein sequence: CASSEGARVEKLFF.

The chain recombines TRBV7-3 with TRBJ2-3; D uncertain. Germline loops: CDR1 SGHTA, CDR2 FQGTGA. The germline V and J ends were trimmed by 1 base and 6 bases, with 14 bases remaining between them. The CDR3 loop spans 15 amino acids. CDR3 residues: CASSLRASRQDTQYF. The DNA of the CDR3 is TGTGCCAGCAGCTTAAGGGCTTCCCGGCAGGATACGCAGTATTTT.

This chain uses TRBV7-9 with TRBJ1-2, with TRBD1 as a possible D gene (6 bases). This CDR3 spans 15 amino acids. Germline V lookup: CDR1 SEHNR, CDR2 FQNEAQ (reference sequence). V was shortened by 5 bases and J by 4 bases, with 17 bases between the two germline ends. CDR3 sequence (DNA): TGTGCCAGCAGCGGCGGACAGAGGAGAATCTATGGCTACACCTTC. Protein sequence: CASSGGQRRIYGYTF. Together with reference TRBV7-9 and TRBJ1-2, the CDR3 gives the full variable domain: DTGVSQNPRHKITKRGQNVTFRCDPISEHNRLYWYRQTLGQGPEFLTYFQNEAQLEKSRLLSDRFSAERPKGSFSTLEIQRTEQGDSAMYLCASSGGQRRIYGYTFGSGTRLTVV.

The V and J genes are TRBV18 and TRBJ2-1; the match to TRBD2 covers 14 bases. Germline loops: CDR1 KGHSH, CDR2 LQKENI. V shed 3 bases and J 5 bases; nucleotides not matched to a gene: 3. The CDR3 is 16 residues long. The CDR3 DNA sequence: TGTGCCAGCTCACCGACTAGCGGGGGGGGCAACAATGAGCAGTTCTTC. This sequence encodes CASSPTSGGGNNEQFF.

The V and J genes are TRBV5-1 and TRBJ2-2, with a weak D call TRBD1 (6 bases). V lost 0 bases to trimming and J lost 5 bases, with 11 bases between them. The CDR3 spans 15 residues. CDR1 SGHRS and CDR2 YFSETQ come from the germline V gene. The CDR3 loop reads CASSLAERGTGELFF. In DNA form, the CDR3 reads TGCGCCAGCAGCTTGGCAGAGAGGGGGACCGGGGAGCTGTTTTTT.

The chain recombines TRBV5-4 with TRBJ2-1; the D is unclear. The CDR3 spans 16 residues. Per the germline V gene, CDR1 is SGHNT and CDR2 is YYREEE (reference sequence). V was cut by 0 bases and J by 5 bases, with 15 bases left in between. The CDR3, as DNA: TGTGCCAGCAGCTTGGGAGGTAGCAGTTCTAACAATGAGCAGTTCTTC. It yields the protein CASSLGGSSSNNEQFF.

A few counts support this clone. The chain carries TRBV15 and TRBJ2-6, with 7 nucleotides matching TRBD2. V lost 0 bases, J lost 0 bases, and 5 bases stayed unmatched. Germline V CDR1 and CDR2: LNHNV, YYDKDF (reference sequence). The CDR3 extends over 18 amino acids. CDR3 in amino acids: CATSREGEGLSGANVLTF. The CDR3 DNA sequence: TGTGCCACCAGCAGAGAAGGGGAGGGACTCTCTGGGGCCAACGTCCTGACTTTC.

The V gene is TRBV9, the J gene TRBJ1-3; D remains unclear. This CDR3 spans 15 amino acids. The V gene lost 0 bases and the J gene lost 0 bases, with 7 bases spanning the gap. The germline gives CDR1 SGDLS, CDR2 YYNGEE. The CDR3 reads CASSVAQFSGNTIYF. The CDR3 bases are TGTGCCAGCAGCGTAGCACAGTTCTCTGGAAACACCATATATTTT.

The chain uses TRBV10-3 and TRBJ2-7, with 10 bases matching TRBD2. With V trimmed by 6 bases and J by 0 bases, 2 bases remained unmatched. The CDR3 is 14 residues long. The germline V gene has CDR1 ENHRY and CDR2 SYGVKD. CDR3: CAISPSGSSYEQYF. The DNA for the CDR3 is TGTGCCATCAGCCCTAGCGGGAGCTCCTACGAGCAGTACTTC.

This clone was recorded once. The gene calls are TRBV9 and TRBJ2-1, with D hard to call. This CDR3 region has 15 residues. The V end lost 5 bases, the J end lost 4 bases, and 16 bases lay between the germline ends. Germline V gives CDR1 SGDLS, CDR2 YYNGEE. The CDR3 coding sequence is TGTGCCAGCAGTGCCTCCGACTTTTCATACAATGAGCAGTTCTTC. Its translation is CASSASDFSYNEQFF.

The gene calls are TRBV19 and TRBJ2-5; the D is unclear. This CDR3 region has 15 residues. The germline gives CDR1 LNHDA, CDR2 SQIVND (reference sequence). V gave up 3 bases and J gave up 1 base, with 12 bases separating them. CDR3 region: CASSIPRLVQETQYF. The CDR3 DNA follows: TGTGCCAGTAGTATCCCCCGACTGGTCCAAGAGACCCAGTACTTC. The whole variable domain, remainder taken from reference TRBV19 and TRBJ2-5, is DGGITQSPKYLFRKEGQNVTLSCEQNLNHDAMYWYRQDPGQGLRLIYYSQIVNDFQKGDIAEGYSVSREKKESFPLTVTSAQKNPTAFYLCASSIPRLVQETQYFGPGTRLLVL.

The chain combines TRBV27 with TRBJ1-4; TRBD1 matches at 8 bases. Germline V gene sequence: CDR1 MNHEY, CDR2 SMNVEV (reference sequence). CDR3 size: 15 residues. Losses at the gene ends were 3 bases for V and 7 bases for J; bases not matched to a gene: 7. CDR3 in amino acids: CASSFGRGRVEKLFF. The DNA of the CDR3 is TGTGCCAGCAGTTTCGGCAGGGGGCGGGTTGAAAAACTGTTTTTT.